The entry that follows covers one T cell receptor beta chain sequence. This sample is part of a study of T cells in Graves' hyperthyroidism and ophthalmopathy. Template material for amplifying TCR beta CDR3 regions consisted of RNA transcripts. The HTBI primer set served for first-round RT-PCR of the TCR CDR3. TCRdb fed the multiplex PCR reads into MiXCR, producing one record per CDR3 protein. The table has 560,000 or so distinct CDR3 sequences, about 20% seen once. Uncontrolled infection, other autoimmune disease, pregnancy or lactation barred patients from enrollment. The germline V gene has CDR1 SGDLS and CDR2 YYNGEE. The ends lost 2 bases at V and 8 bases at J; junction bases unmatched: 3. The CDR3 is 14 residues long.

The specimen sequenced was blood. This sequence was found in a man aged 35 to 55 with Graves' ophthalmopathy. The rearrangement links TRBV9 to TRBJ1-5; 11 bases map to TRBD1. The CDR3 here is CASSVTGQGEPQHF. Here the CDR3 DNA reads TGTGCCAGCAGCGTGACGGGACAGGGGGAGCCCCAGCATTTT.